This T cell receptor (beta chain) was profiled in a study of T cell clonotyping in hematopoietic cell transplantation. Trimming cost V 0 bases and J 1 base, with 10 bases left between them. The CDR3 has 16 amino acids. The V gene's germline CDR1 is SGHVS and CDR2 FNYEAQ. Sequencing used immunoSEQ multiplex PCR; TCRdb keeps in-frame clones, though not all of them. The sample gives thousands of clones, just over 90% of which show up once; 4.4% is in the top ten. Blood collection times were about day -28 and days 30, 100, 180 posttransplant. The specimen was PBMCs, collected 180 days after allogeneic stem cell transplant. This clonotype was sampled from a female patient aged 45-60 years who had an allogeneic stem cell transplant from an unrelated donor, so the T cells may come from the graft donor. Some clones in this sample may be carry-over from other donors' samples. The chain joins TRBV7-6 to TRBJ1-5; a weak D match, TRBD1 (5 bases). The CDR3 sequence: CASSLAGGRSNQPQHF. For the CDR3, the DNA is TGTGCCAGCAGCTTAGCCGGGGGTAGGAGCAATCAGCCCCAGCATTTT.